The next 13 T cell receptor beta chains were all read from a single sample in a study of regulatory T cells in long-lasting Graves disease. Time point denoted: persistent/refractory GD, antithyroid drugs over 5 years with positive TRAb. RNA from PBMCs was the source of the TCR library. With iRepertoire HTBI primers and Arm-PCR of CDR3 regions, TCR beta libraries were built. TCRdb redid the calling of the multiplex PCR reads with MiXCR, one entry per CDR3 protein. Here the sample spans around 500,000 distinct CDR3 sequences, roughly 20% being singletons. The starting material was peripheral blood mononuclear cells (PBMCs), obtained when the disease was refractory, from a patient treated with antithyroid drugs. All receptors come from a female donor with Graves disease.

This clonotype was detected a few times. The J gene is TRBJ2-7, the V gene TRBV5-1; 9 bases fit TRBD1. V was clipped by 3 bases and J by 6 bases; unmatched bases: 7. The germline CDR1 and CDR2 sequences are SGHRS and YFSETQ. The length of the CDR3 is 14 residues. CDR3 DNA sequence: TGCGCCAGCAGCTACGGGACAGGGAGCGGCGAGCAGTACTTC. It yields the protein CASSYGTGSGEQYF. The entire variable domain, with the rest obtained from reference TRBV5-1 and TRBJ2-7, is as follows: KAGVTQTPRYLIKTRGQQVTLSCSPISGHRSVSWYQQTPGQGLQFLFEYFSETQRNKGNFPGRFSGRQFSNSRSEMNVSTLELGDSALYLCASSYGTGSGEQYFGPGTRLTVT.

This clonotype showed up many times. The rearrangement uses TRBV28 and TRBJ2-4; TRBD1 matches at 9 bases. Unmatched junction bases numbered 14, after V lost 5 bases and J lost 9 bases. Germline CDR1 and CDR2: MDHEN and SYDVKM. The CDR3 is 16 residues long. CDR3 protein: CASSPHEGTGWVIQYF. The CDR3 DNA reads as TGTGCCAGCAGTCCCCACGAGGGGACAGGGTGGGTCATTCAGTACTTC.

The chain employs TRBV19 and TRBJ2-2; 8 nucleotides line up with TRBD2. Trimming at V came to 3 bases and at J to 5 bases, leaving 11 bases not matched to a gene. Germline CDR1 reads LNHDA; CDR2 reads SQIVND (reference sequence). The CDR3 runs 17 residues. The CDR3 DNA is TGTGCCAGTAGTATGCCCGCCCTAGCGGGTGGGACCGGGGAGCTGTTTTTT. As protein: CASSMPALAGGTGELFF.

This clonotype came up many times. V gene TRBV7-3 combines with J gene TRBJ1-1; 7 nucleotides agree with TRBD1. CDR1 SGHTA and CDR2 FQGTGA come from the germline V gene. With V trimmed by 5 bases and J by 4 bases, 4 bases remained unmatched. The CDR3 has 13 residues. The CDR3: CASSTQGGTEAFF. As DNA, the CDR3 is TGTGCCAGCAGCACCCAGGGGGGCACTGAAGCTTTCTTT.

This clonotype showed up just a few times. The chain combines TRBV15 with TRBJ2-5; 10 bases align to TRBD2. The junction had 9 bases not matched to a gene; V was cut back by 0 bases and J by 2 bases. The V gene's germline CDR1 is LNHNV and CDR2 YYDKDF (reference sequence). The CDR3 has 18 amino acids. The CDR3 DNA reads TGTGCCACCAGCAGAGATTCGAGGCTAGCGGGAGTACAAGAGACCCAGTACTTC. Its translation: CATSRDSRLAGVQETQYF.

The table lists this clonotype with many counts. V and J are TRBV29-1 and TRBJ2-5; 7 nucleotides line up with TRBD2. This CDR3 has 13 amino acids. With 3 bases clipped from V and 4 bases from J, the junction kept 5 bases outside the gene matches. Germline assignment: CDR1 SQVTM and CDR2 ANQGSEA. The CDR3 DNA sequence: TGCAGCGTTGAGGGAGGGCCAGGAGAGACCCAGTACTTC. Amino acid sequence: CSVEGGPGETQYF.

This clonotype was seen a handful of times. This CDR3 is CATSDSTGGAIYEQFF. CDR3 bases: TGTGCCACCAGTGATTCAACAGGGGGCGCGATCTATGAGCAGTTCTTC. This chain links TRBV24-1 with TRBJ2-7, with 9 nucleotides matching TRBD1. The last part of the DNA fits TRBJ2-1 better; the J call may be wrong. CDR1 KGHDR and CDR2 SFDVKD come from the germline V gene. The length of the CDR3 is 16 residues.

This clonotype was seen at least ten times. CDR3 sequence (DNA): TGTGCCAGCAGCCAAGACGTCCACGAGCAGTACTTC. This gives the protein CASSQDVHEQYF. The chain combines TRBV3-1 with TRBJ2-7; D unresolved. Per the germline V gene, CDR1 is LGHDT and CDR2 is YNNKEL (reference sequence). There are 12 residues in the CDR3. Trimming stripped 0 bases from V and 5 bases from J, with 5 bases between.

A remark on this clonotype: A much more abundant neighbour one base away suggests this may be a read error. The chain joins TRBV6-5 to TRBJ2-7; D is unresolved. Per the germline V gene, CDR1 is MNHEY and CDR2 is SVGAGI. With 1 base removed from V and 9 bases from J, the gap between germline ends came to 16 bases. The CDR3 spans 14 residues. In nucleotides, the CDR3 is TGTGCCAGCAGTTACTTAGTAGCCACGCACGGGCAGTACTTC. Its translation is CASSYLVATHGQYF.

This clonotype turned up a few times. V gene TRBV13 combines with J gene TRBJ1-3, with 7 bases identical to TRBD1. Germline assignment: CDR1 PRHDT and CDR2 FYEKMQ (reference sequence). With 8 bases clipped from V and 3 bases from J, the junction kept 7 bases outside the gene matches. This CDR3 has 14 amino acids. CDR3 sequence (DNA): TGTGCCAGCGGCCGGAGGACAGGTGGAAACACCATATATTTT. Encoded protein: CASGRRTGGNTIYF.

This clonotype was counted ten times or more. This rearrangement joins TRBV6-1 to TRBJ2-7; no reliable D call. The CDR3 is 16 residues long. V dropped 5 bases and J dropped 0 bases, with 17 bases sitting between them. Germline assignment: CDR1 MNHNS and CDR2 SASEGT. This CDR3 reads CASSPLAPGLSYEQYF. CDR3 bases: TGTGCCAGCAGTCCACTCGCCCCGGGCCTCTCCTACGAGCAGTACTTC.

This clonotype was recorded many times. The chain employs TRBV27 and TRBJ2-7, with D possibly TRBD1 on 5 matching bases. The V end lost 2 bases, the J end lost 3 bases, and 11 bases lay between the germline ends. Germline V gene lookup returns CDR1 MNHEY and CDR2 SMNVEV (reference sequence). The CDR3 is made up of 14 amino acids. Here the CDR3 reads CASSLQGNRYEQYF. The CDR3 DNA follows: TGTGCCAGCAGTTTACAGGGCAACCGCTACGAGCAGTACTTC.

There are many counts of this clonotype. CDR3 sequence (DNA): TGTGCCAGCAGTTACTCGGAGTATACCGGGGAGCTGTTTTTT. Encoded protein: CASSYSEYTGELFF. The chain is built from TRBV6-5 and TRBJ2-2; unclear D gene. Trimming took off 0 bases at V and 5 bases at J, with 7 bases between the two ends. Germline lookup yields CDR1 MNHEY and CDR2 SVGAGI. This CDR3 contains 14 residues.